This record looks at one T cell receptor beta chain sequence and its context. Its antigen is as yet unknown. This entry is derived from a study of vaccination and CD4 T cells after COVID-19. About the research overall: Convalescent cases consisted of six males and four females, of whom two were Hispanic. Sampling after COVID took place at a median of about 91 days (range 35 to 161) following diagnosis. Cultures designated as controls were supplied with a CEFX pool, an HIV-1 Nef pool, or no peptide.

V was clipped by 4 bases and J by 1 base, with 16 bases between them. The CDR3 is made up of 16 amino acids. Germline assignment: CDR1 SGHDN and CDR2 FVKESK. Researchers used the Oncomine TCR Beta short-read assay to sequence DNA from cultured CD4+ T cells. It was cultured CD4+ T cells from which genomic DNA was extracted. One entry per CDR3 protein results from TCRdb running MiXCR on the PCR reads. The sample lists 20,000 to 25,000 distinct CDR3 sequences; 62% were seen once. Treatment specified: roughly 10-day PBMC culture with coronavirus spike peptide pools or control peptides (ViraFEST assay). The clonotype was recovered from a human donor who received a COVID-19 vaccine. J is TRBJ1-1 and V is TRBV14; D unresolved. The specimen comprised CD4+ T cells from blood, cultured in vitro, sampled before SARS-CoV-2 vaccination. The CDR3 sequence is CASSLSRLSRNTEAFF. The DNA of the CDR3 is TGTGCCAGCAGCCTGAGCAGGCTCTCGAGGAACACTGAAGCTTTCTTT. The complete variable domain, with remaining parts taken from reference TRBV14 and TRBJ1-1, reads EAGVTQFPSHSVIEKGQTVTLRCDPISGHDNLYWYRRVMGKEIKFLLHFVKESKQDESGMPNNRFLAERTGGTYSTLKVQPAELEDSGVYFCASSLSRLSRNTEAFFGQGTRLTVV.